This T cell receptor beta chain is from a study of T-cell reconstitution after alpha-beta-depleted transplantation in children. A few counts support this clonotype. This CDR3 has 13 residues. CDR1 and CDR2 from the germline V gene are MNHNS and SASEGT. The V end lost 5 bases, the J end lost 3 bases, and 10 bases lay between the germline ends. Unique molecular identifiers were incorporated during preparation of the TCRbeta library. TCRdb reprocessed the PCR reads via MiXCR and lists one record per CDR3 protein. This sample yields around 420,000 distinct CDR3 sequences, of which roughly 17% are seen a single time; around 30% belongs to the top ten.

This clonotype originated in a boy less than two years old who had a stem cell transplant for Wiskott-Aldrich syndrome, so the T cells may come from the graft donor. This sample comprised PBMCs, mostly from graft donor cells, obtained 360 days after TCRalphabeta/CD19-depleted stem cell transplant. V and J are TRBV6-1 and TRBJ1-1; D possibly corresponds to TRBD1 (6 bases). In nucleotides, the CDR3 is TGTGCCAGCAGTCTAAACAGGGACACTGAAGCTTTCTTT. Its translation is CASSLNRDTEAFF.